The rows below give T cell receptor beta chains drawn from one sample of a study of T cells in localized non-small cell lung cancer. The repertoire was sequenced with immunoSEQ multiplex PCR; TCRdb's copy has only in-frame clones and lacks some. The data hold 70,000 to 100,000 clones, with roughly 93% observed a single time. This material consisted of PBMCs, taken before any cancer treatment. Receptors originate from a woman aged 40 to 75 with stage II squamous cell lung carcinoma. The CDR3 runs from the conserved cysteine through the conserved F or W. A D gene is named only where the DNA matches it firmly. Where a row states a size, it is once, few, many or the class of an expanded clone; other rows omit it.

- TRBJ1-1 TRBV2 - CASSGARVATEAFF TGTGCCAGCAGTGGAGCGAGGGTGGCCACTGAAGCTTTCTTT
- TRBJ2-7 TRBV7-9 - CASRYPGIMSEQYF TGTGCCAGCAGATATCCGGGGATTATGAGCGAGCAGTACTTC
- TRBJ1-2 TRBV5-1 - CASEGYGYTF TGCGCCAGCGAGGGCTATGGCTACACCTTC
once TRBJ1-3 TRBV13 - CASSLLRPGNSGNTIYF TGTGCCAGCAGCCTACTAAGACCAGGAAACTCTGGAAACACCATATATTTT
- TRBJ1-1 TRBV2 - CASSLTRGKNTEAFF TGTGCCAGCAGCCTAACGAGGGGGAAGAACACTGAAGCTTTCTTT
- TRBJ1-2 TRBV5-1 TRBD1 CASSPMGRGIGYGYTF TGCGCCAGCAGCCCGATGGGCAGGGGGATTGGCTATGGCTACACCTTC
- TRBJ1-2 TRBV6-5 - CASSEMGLNYGYTF TGTGCCAGCTCAGAGATGGGACTTAACTATGGCTACACCTTC
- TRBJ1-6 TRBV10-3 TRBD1 CAISDAGGFYNSPLHF TGTGCCATCAGTGACGCAGGGGGCTTCTATAATTCACCCCTCCACTTT
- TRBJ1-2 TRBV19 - CASRSRSYGYTF TGTGCCAGTAGGAGCCGTTCCTATGGCTACACCTTC
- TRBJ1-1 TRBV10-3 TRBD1 CAITLDRGENTEAFF TGTGCCATCACCTTGGACAGGGGAGAGAACACTGAAGCTTTCTTT
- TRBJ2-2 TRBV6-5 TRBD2 CASTLLAGGPGELFF TGTGCCAGCACCCTACTAGCGGGGGGCCCCGGGGAGCTGTTTTTT
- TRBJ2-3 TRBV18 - CASSPPSYTDTQYF TGTGCCAGCTCACCGCCTTCTTACACAGATACGCAGTATTTT
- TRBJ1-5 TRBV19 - CASSGDGPNQPQHF TGTGCCAGTAGTGGGGACGGACCAAATCAGCCCCAGCATTTT
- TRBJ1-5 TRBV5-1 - CASSSQGGNQPQHF TGCGCCAGCAGCTCGCAAGGGGGTAATCAGCCCCAGCATTTT
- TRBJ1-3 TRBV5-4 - CASSQVPVGNSGNTIYF TGTGCCAGCAGCCAAGTACCGGTGGGTAACTCTGGAAACACCATATATTTT
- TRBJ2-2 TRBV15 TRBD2 CATSREREGYTGELFF TGTGCCACCAGCAGAGAGCGGGAGGGGTACACCGGGGAGCTGTTTTTT
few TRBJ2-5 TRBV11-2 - CASSLWGQETQYF TGTGCCAGCAGCCTATGGGGTCAAGAGACCCAGTACTTC
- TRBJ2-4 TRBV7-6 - CASSLVGGNIQYF TGTGCCAGCAGCTTAGTGGGGGGAAACATTCAGTACTTC
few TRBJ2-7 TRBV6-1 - CASSEEGYEQYF TGTGCCAGCAGTGAGGAGGGATACGAGCAGTACTTC